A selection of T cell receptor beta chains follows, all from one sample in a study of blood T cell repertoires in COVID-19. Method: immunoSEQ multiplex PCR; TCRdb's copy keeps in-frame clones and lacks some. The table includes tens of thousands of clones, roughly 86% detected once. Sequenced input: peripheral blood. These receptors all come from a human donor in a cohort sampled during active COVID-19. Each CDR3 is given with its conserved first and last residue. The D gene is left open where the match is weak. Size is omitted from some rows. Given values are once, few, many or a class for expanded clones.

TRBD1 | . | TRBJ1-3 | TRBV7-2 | CASSFPGTGNTIYF | TGTGCCAGCAGCTTCCCCGGGACAGGCAACACCATATATTTT
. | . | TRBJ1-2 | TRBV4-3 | CASSQDPGMIGYTF | TGCGCCAGCAGCCAAGATCCAGGGATGATTGGCTACACCTTC
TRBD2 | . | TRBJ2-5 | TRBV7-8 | CASTRGASGAQETQYF | TGTGCCAGCACTAGGGGGGCTAGCGGGGCCCAAGAGACCCAGTACTTC
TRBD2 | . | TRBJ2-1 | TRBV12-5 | CASGLVIPGLTPLHNEQFF | TGTGCTAGTGGTTTGGTTATACCGGGACTAACCCCGCTGCACAATGAGCAGTTCTTC
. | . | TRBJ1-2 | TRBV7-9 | CASSWTGGFDYGYTF | TGTGCCAGCAGTTGGACGGGGGGTTTTGACTATGGCTACACCTTC
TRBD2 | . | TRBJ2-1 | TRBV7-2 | CASSLVASGRASSYNEQFF | TGTGCCAGCAGCTTAGTGGCTAGCGGACGTGCTAGCTCCTACAATGAGCAGTTCTTC
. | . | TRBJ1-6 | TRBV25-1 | CASRGGSYNSPLHF | TGTGCCAGCCGAGGTGGCTCCTATAATTCACCCCTCCACTTT
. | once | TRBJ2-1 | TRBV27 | CASRPRYNEQFF | TGTGCCAGCAGACCTAGATACAATGAGCAGTTCTTC
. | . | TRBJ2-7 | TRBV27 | CASSTGSNYEQYF | TGTGCCAGCAGTACAGGGAGTAACTACGAGCAGTACTTC
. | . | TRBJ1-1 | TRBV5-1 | CASSWAQMNTEAFF | TGCGCCAGCAGCTGGGCCCAGATGAACACTGAAGCTTTCTTT
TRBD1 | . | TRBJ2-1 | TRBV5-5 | CASSEGQGSYNEQFF | TGTGCCAGCAGCGAGGGACAGGGCTCCTACAATGAGCAGTTCTTC
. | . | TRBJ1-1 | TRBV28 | CASTDKLNTEAFF | TGTGCCAGCACCGACAAGTTGAACACTGAAGCTTTCTTT
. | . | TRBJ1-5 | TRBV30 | CAWSARYSNQPQHF | TGTGCCTGGAGTGCGCGTTATAGCAATCAGCCCCAGCATTTT
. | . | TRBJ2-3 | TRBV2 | CASSWGRGTDTQYF | TGTGCCAGCAGCTGGGGGCGCGGGACAGATACGCAGTATTTT
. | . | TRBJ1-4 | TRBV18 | CASSTFNEKLFF | TGTGCCAGCTCAACTTTTAATGAAAAACTGTTTTTT
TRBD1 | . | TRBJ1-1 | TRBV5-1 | CASSFTQGAEAFF | TGCGCCAGCAGCTTTACTCAGGGGGCTGAAGCTTTCTTT
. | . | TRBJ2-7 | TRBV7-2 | CASSPGWLAMEQYF | TGTGCCAGCAGCCCAGGTTGGCTAGCGATGGAGCAGTACTTC
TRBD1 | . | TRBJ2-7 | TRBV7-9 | CASSLPNKDRLHEQYF | TGTGCCAGCAGCTTACCGAACAAGGACAGGTTGCACGAGCAGTACTTC
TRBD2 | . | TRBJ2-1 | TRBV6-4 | CASRIGTSVDNEQFF | TGTGCCAGCAGGATCGGGACTAGCGTGGACAATGAGCAGTTCTTC
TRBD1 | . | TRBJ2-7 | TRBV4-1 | CASSQVGTGTLFYEQYF | TGCGCCAGCAGCCAGGTTGGGACAGGGACACTCTTTTACGAGCAGTACTTC
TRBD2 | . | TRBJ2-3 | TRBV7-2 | CASSLFSGGATDTQYF | TGTGCCAGCAGCCTATTTAGCGGGGGGGCCACAGATACGCAGTATTTT
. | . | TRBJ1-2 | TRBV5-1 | CASSLANRENGYTF | TGCGCCAGCAGCTTAGCAAACAGAGAAAATGGCTACACCTTC
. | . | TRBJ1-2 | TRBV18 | CASSPGNNYGYTF | TGTGCCAGCTCACCAGGCAATAACTATGGCTACACCTTC
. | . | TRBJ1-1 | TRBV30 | CAWRQLGTEAFF | TGTGCCTGGAGACAGTTAGGCACTGAAGCTTTCTTT
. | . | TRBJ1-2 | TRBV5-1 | CASSLTPDNYGYTF | TGCGCCAGCAGCTTGACCCCAGATAACTATGGCTACACCTTC
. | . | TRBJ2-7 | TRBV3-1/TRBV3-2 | CASSPYGSSYEQYF | TGTGCCAGCAGCCCTTACGGGTCCAGCTACGAGCAGTACTTC
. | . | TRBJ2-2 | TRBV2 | CASRRQDTGELFF | TGTGCCAGCAGGAGACAGGATACCGGGGAGCTGTTTTTT
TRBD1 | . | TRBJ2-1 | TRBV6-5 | CASSYFGTDNEQFF | TGTGCCAGCAGTTACTTCGGGACAGACAATGAGCAGTTCTTC
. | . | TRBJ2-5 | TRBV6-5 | CASSYSGGGETQYF | TGTGCCAGCAGTTATTCGGGGGGCGGGGAGACCCAGTACTTC
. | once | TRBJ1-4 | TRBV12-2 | CASRLGGGSNEKLFF | TGTGCAAGTCGCCTCGGGGGGGGTTCTAATGAAAAACTGTTTTTT
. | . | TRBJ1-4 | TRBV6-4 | CASSDSSGGNEKLFF | TGTGCCAGCAGTGACTCGAGCGGGGGAAATGAAAAACTGTTTTTT
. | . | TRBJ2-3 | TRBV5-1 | CASSLSQAGDTQYF | TGCGCCAGCAGCTTGTCACAGGCGGGGGATACGCAGTATTTT
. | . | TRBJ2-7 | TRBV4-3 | CASSQAFSGGLTHEQYF | TGCGCCAGCAGCCAAGCTTTCTCCGGGGGTTTGACCCACGAGCAGTACTTC
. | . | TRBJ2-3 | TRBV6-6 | CASSPSGGTDTQYF | TGTGCCAGCAGTCCCTCGGGGGGCACAGATACGCAGTATTTT
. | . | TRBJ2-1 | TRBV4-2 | CASSQEWAKPSEQFF | TGTGCCAGCAGCCAAGAATGGGCCAAGCCGAGTGAGCAGTTCTTC
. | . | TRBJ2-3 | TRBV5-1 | CASSLGSGLSTDTQYF | TGCGCCAGCAGCTTGGGGTCTGGGCTTAGCACAGATACGCAGTATTTT
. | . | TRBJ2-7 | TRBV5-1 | CASSHRDSAYEQYF | TGCGCCAGCAGCCACCGGGACTCTGCCTACGAGCAGTACTTC
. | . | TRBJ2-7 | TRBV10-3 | CAIRDSAYEQYF | TGTGCCATCAGGGACAGCGCCTACGAGCAGTACTTC
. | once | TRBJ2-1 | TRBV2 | CASSDRLGGYNEQFF | TGTGCCAGCAGCGACCGACTAGGAGGCTACAATGAGCAGTTCTTC
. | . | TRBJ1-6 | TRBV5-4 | CASSLTGHQGSPLHF | TGTGCCAGCAGCTTAACAGGGCATCAGGGGTCACCCCTCCACTTT
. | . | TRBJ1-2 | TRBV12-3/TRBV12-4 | CASSSQEYGYTF | TGTGCCAGCAGTTCACAGGAATATGGCTACACCTTC
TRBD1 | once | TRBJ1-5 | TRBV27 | CASSITGVGQPQHF | TGTGCCAGCAGTATTACAGGGGTGGGTCAGCCCCAGCATTTT
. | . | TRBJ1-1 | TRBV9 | CASSVETDTEAFF | TGTGCCAGCAGCGTAGAGACAGACACTGAAGCTTTCTTT
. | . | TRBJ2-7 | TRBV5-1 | CASSLALTGPSSYEQYF | TGCGCCAGCAGCTTGGCCCTCACAGGGCCGAGCTCCTACGAGCAGTACTTC
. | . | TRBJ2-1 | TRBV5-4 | CASSSMLGANEQFF | TGTGCCAGCAGCTCGATGCTAGGCGCCAATGAGCAGTTCTTC
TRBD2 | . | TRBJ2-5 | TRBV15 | CATSSGLAGTGTQYF | TGTGCCACCAGCAGCGGACTAGCGGGGACCGGGACCCAGTACTTC
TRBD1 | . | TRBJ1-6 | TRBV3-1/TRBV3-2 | CASSQRRDRNNSPLHF | TGTGCCAGCAGCCAGAGGAGGGACAGGAATAATTCACCCCTCCACTTT
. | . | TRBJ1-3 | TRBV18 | CASSPSRSGNTIYF | TGTGCCAGCTCCCCTAGCCGGTCGGGAAACACCATATATTTT
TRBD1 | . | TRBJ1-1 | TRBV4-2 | CASSHPPTGGTEAFF | TGTGCCAGCAGCCACCCCCCCACAGGGGGGACTGAAGCTTTCTTT
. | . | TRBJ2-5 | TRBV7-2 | CASSLQGGVGETQYF | TGTGCCAGCAGCTTACAGGGCGGGGTGGGAGAGACCCAGTACTTC
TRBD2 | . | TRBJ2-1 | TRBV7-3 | CASSLRGDQGSGSSYNEQFF | TGTGCCAGCAGCTTAAGGGGGGATCAGGGTAGCGGGAGCTCCTACAATGAGCAGTTCTTC